Listed below are T cell receptor beta chains from one sample, sequenced in a study of regulatory T cells in long-lasting Graves disease. Using its own MiXCR run on the multiplex PCR reads, TCRdb lists one record per CDR3 protein. The sample consists of roughly 450,000 distinct CDR3 sequences, about 20% of them appearing once. The material was peripheral blood mononuclear cells (PBMCs), obtained when the disease was refractory, from a patient treated with antithyroid drugs. These receptors all stem from a female donor with Graves disease. CDR3s include the opening cysteine and the closing phenylalanine or tryptophan. D genes are given only for firm matches. Some rows have no size entry. The others give once, few or many, or a class for an expanded clone.

J,V,D,size,DNA,CDR3
TRBJ1-4,TRBV2,TRBD1,many,TGTGCCAGCCGGGACAGGGGTGCCAATGAAAAACTGTTTTTT,CASRDRGANEKLFF
TRBJ1-1,TRBV7-2,.,many,TGTGCCAGCAGCTTACGGTTGGGCCCTGAAGCTTTCTTT,CASSLRLGPEAFF
TRBJ2-6,TRBV10-3,.,many,TGTGCCATCAGTTCGGGGGCCAACGTCCTGACTTTC,CAISSGANVLTF
TRBJ1-6,TRBV12-3/TRBV12-4,TRBD1,few,TGTGCCAGCAGCCTCGGGACAGCGCCAGGGTCACCCCTCCACTTT,CASSLGTAPGSPLHF
TRBJ2-5,TRBV11-3,.,.,TGTGCCAGCAGCTTATGGGTGGGAAAGTACCAAGAGACCCAGTACTTC,CASSLWVGKYQETQYF
TRBJ1-2,TRBV9,.,few,TGTGCCAGCAGCGTCTGGCAGGGAGATGGCTACACCTTC,CASSVWQGDGYTF
TRBJ1-5,TRBV28,.,few,TGTGCCAGCGGCTGGGGGGATCAGCCCCAGCATTTT,CASGWGDQPQHF
TRBJ1-2,TRBV5-1,.,.,TGCGCCAGCAGCTTAGAATCCGCGTCGCATGGCTACACCTTC,CASSLESASHGYTF
TRBJ2-1,TRBV7-8,.,.,TGTGCCAGCAGCTTGGTACAGTTGTCCAATGAGCAGTTCTTC,CASSLVQLSNEQFF
TRBJ1-2,TRBV2,.,many,TGTGCCAGCAGTGACACAGGGAGAGACTATGGCTACACCTTC,CASSDTGRDYGYTF
TRBJ2-7,TRBV6-2/TRBV6-3,.,many,TGTGCCAGCAGTTATTGGCAGGGAGGTGGTGAGCAGTACTTC,CASSYWQGGGEQYF
TRBJ1-1,TRBV12-3/TRBV12-4,.,many,TGTGCCAGCATCCTAAATGGGGGAACTGAAGCTTTCTTT,CASILNGGTEAFF
TRBJ2-7,TRBV11-2,TRBD2,few,TGTGCCAGCAAATCGATAGCGGGACGCTACGAGCAGTACTTC,CASKSIAGRYEQYF